The 32 T cell receptor beta chains given below trace back to one sample, sequenced in a study of cytomegalovirus exposure and HLA in healthy donors. Primers for the PCR totalled 60 Vbeta and 13 Jbeta. Method: immunoSEQ multiplex PCR; TCRdb's copy keeps in-frame clones and lacks some. Found here are 150,000 to 200,000 clones, 80% to 85% of them singletons; the top ten hold approximately 1%. Sequencing was done on a sample of PBMCs. The receptors here all came from a woman aged 35 to 49 in good health and CMV-seronegative.

The V call is TRBV5-6, the J call TRBJ1-3; D is uncertain. Per the germline V gene, CDR1 is SGHDT and CDR2 is YYEEEE. The V gene lost 2 bases and the J gene lost 4 bases, with 7 bases spanning the gap. The length of the CDR3 is 13 residues. The CDR3 reads CASSLDRGNTIYF. CDR3 DNA sequence: TGTGCCAGCAGCTTAGATCGGGGAAACACCATATATTTT.

The V gene is TRBV11-2, the J gene TRBJ2-5, with 15 nucleotides matching TRBD2. Germline V lookup: CDR1 SGHAT, CDR2 FQNNGV. CDR3 length: 17 residues. Germline trimming cut 5 bases from V and 2 bases from J; bases unmatched to any gene: 6. This CDR3 is CASSPGLAGGPQETQYF. In DNA form, the CDR3 reads TGTGCCAGCAGCCCTGGACTAGCGGGAGGGCCTCAAGAGACCCAGTACTTC.

This clone appeared once. The rearrangement uses TRBV7-9 and TRBJ1-2, with D unclear. Germline-derived CDR1 and CDR2 are SEHNR and FQNEAQ (reference sequence). V was clipped by 6 bases and J by 7 bases, with 15 bases between them. This CDR3 has 13 amino acids. The CDR3 DNA sequence: TGTGCCAGCAGGGACCAGGAGGGAGGTGGCTACACCTTC. Its translation is CASRDQEGGGYTF.

V is TRBV9 and J is TRBJ1-2; 7 nucleotides align to TRBD1. The CDR3 sequence is 13 residues long. The trim removed 3 bases at V and 8 bases at J, leaving 7 bases unmatched. From germline, CDR1 is SGDLS and CDR2 YYNGEE. CDR3 DNA: TGTGCCAGCAGCGCAGTGGGGACAGACGGCTACACCTTC. Its protein product is CASSAVGTDGYTF.

The chain has TRBV28 and TRBJ1-4, with a possible D match to TRBD1 (6 bases). The CDR3 consists of 15 residues. Germline V CDR1 and CDR2: MDHEN, SYDVKM. V lost 6 bases and J lost 8, with 19 bases in between. The CDR3 DNA reads TGTGCCAGCAGAATAATGGGGGGGCAGGTGGAAAAACTGTTTTTT. Protein: CASRIMGGQVEKLFF.

The chain links TRBV7-2 to TRBJ2-7; D tentatively reads TRBD1 or TRBD2 (6 bases each). The V end lost 3 bases, the J end lost 7 bases, and 13 bases lay between the germline ends. The CDR3 totals 13 residues. Germline CDR1 is SGHTA and CDR2 is FQGNSA. CDR3 residues: CASSFFTGREQYV. In DNA, the CDR3 is TGTGCCAGCAGCTTCTTCACAGGGAGGGAGCAGTACGTC.

The chain couples TRBV30 to TRBJ2-5; the match to TRBD2 covers 13 bases. The DNA end favors TRBJ2-7, so the J call may be wrong. Germline V gene lookup returns CDR1 GTSNPN and CDR2 SVGIG (reference sequence). This CDR3 spans 14 amino acids. The CDR3 DNA is TGTGCCTGCCAGGGACTAGCGGGGCATTACGAGCAGTACTTC. It translates to CACQGLAGHYEQYF.

The chain links TRBV9 to TRBJ2-7, with 12 bases lining up with TRBD2. This CDR3 region has 15 residues. The germline CDR1 and CDR2 sequences are SGDLS and YYNGEE. V lost 4 bases to trimming and J lost 2 bases; unmatched junction nucleotides: 4. DNA for the CDR3: TGTGCCAGCAGCCCGACTAGCGGGAGCACCTACGAGCAGTACTTC. This translates into CASSPTSGSTYEQYF. The whole variable domain, remainder taken from reference TRBV9 and TRBJ2-7, is DSGVTQTPKHLITATGQRVTLRCSPRSGDLSVYWYQQSLDQGLQFLIQYYNGEERAKGNILERFSAQQFPDLHSELNLSSLELGDSALYFCASSPTSGSTYEQYFGPGTRLTVT.

Details on this clone: The junction shows a germline mismatch at one end, possibly a read error. The chain uses TRBV7-9 and TRBJ2-2; TRBD1 is a possible D gene (5 bases). The CDR3 sequence is 13 residues long. The V gene's germline CDR1 is SEHNR and CDR2 FQNEAQ (reference sequence). The CDR3 DNA sequence: TGTTCCAGCAGCTTTCAGGGCAGTGGGGAGCTGTTTTTT. Its translation: CSSSFQGSGELFF.

The V and J genes are TRBV5-1 and TRBJ1-2; 10 bases fit TRBD1. Germline values: CDR1 SGHRS, CDR2 YFSETQ. CDR3 length: 20 residues. With 4 bases clipped from V and 4 bases from J, the junction kept 22 bases outside the gene matches. CDR3 region: CASSRGGTGDFRRPLYGYTF. CDR3 nucleotide sequence: TGCGCCAGCAGCCGGGGCGGGACAGGGGATTTTAGAAGGCCCCTCTATGGCTACACCTTC.

This clone was found a few times. The CDR3 nucleotides are TGTGCCAGCAGCTTCGCAAAGCGGGACAACAATGAGCAGTTCTTC. Amino acid sequence: CASSFAKRDNNEQFF. The V call is TRBV5-4, the J call TRBJ2-1, with D perhaps TRBD2 (7 bases). The CDR3 runs to 15 residues. V lost 2 bases, J lost 5 bases, and 14 bases lay in between. Germline CDR1 and CDR2: SGHNT and YYREEE (reference sequence).

The gene calls are TRBV19 and TRBJ2-6, with unresolved D. This CDR3 is 15 amino acids long. Trimming stripped 7 bases from V and 0 bases from J, with 10 bases between. Germline V lookup: CDR1 LNHDA, CDR2 SQIVND (reference sequence). CDR3 in DNA: TGTGCCAGTACCACCAGTACCTCTGGGGCCAACGTCCTGACTTTC. Translation gives CASTTSTSGANVLTF.

The chain combines TRBV4-3 with TRBJ1-2; D is uncertain. The length of the CDR3 is 14 residues. The germline gives CDR1 LGHNA, CDR2 YSLEER. The V gene lost 0 bases and the J gene lost 7 bases, with 12 bases spanning the gap. CDR3 residues: CASSQENRVAGYTF. CDR3 nucleotides: TGCGCCAGCAGCCAAGAGAACCGGGTGGCTGGCTACACCTTC.

The chain carries TRBV5-1 and TRBJ2-7, with 7 bases matching TRBD1. V lost 4 bases and J lost 5; bases outside the gene matches: 9. This CDR3 contains 14 residues. Germline V gene sequence: CDR1 SGHRS, CDR2 YFSETQ. The CDR3 DNA sequence: TGCGCCAGCAGCCAGATGACAGGGATTGACGAGCAGTACTTC. It translates to CASSQMTGIDEQYF.

This chain joins TRBV9 and TRBJ2-5, with 16 nucleotides matching TRBD2. This CDR3 region has 16 residues. The V gene end was trimmed by 3 bases and the J gene end by 7 bases; junction bases not matched to a gene: 6. Germline V gene lookup returns CDR1 SGDLS and CDR2 YYNGEE. The CDR3 loop reads CASSAGTSGREGTQYF. In DNA, the CDR3 is TGTGCCAGCAGCGCCGGGACTAGCGGGAGGGAGGGGACCCAGTACTTC.

This clone was seen only once. This chain connects TRBV28 to TRBJ1-1, with D tentatively TRBD1 (6 bases). Germline lookup yields CDR1 MDHEN and CDR2 SYDVKM. The CDR3 sequence is 15 residues long. Trimming left V 5 bases short and J 3 bases short, with 16 bases between. CDR3 region: CASSPPDSPYTEAFF. In DNA form, the CDR3 reads TGTGCCAGCAGTCCACCGGACAGTCCGTACACTGAAGCTTTCTTT.

This clone was recorded a few times. In nucleotides, the CDR3 is TGTGCCAGTAGCCTAAAAGGGGCAGGGGGCAGGTATGGCTACACCTTC. Translation gives CASSLKGAGGRYGYTF. V and J are TRBV19 and TRBJ1-2; 8 positions agree with TRBD1. The CDR3 runs to 16 residues. V shed 6 bases, J shed 5 bases, and the junction held 14 bases outside the gene matches. Per the germline V gene, CDR1 is LNHDA and CDR2 is SQIVND (reference sequence).

This chain links TRBV6-5 with TRBJ1-1; weak D call: TRBD1 (6 bases). This CDR3 is built from 13 residues. V gave up 6 bases and J gave up 1 base, with 9 bases separating them. CDR1 is MNHEY, CDR2 SVGAGI, per germline. This CDR3 reads CASRLQGNTEAFF. The CDR3 bases are TGTGCCAGCAGATTACAGGGGAACACTGAAGCTTTCTTT.

The chain is built from TRBV2 and TRBJ2-5; 7 nucleotides align to TRBD1. CDR1 SNHLY and CDR2 FYNNEI come from the germline V gene. CDR3 length equals 15 residues. V lost 2 bases to trimming and J lost 5 bases; unmatched junction nucleotides: 8. The CDR3 sequence is CASSELQGRRETQYF. Written as DNA, the CDR3 is TGTGCCAGCAGTGAACTACAGGGGCGGAGGGAGACCCAGTACTTC.

V is TRBV29-1 and J is TRBJ1-1; 10 nucleotides agree with TRBD1. Per the germline V gene, CDR1 is SQVTM and CDR2 is ANQGSEA. V was pared by 5 bases and J by 3 bases, with 9 bases of the junction left unmatched. The CDR3 totals 15 residues. CDR3 protein: CSVTPGQGMHTEAFF. CDR3 sequence (DNA): TGCAGCGTTACCCCGGGACAGGGGATGCACACTGAAGCTTTCTTT.

The chain is built from TRBV25-1 and TRBJ1-2, with 7 bases fitting TRBD1. Germline loops: CDR1 MGHDK, CDR2 SYGVNS. After removal of 7 bases from V and 7 bases from J, the junction contained 12 bases not matched to a gene. The CDR3 loop spans 14 amino acids. CDR3 residues: CASMDPGGVGGYTF. Here the CDR3 DNA reads TGTGCCAGCATGGATCCAGGGGGAGTAGGTGGCTACACCTTC.

This clone has more than one count but fewer than ten. The gene calls are TRBV27 and TRBJ2-2, with D perhaps TRBD2 (6 bases). CDR1 and CDR2 from the germline V gene are MNHEY and SMNVEV (reference sequence). V gave up 7 bases and J gave up 2 bases, with 17 bases separating them. The length of the CDR3 is 16 residues. The CDR3 is CASTGRSHLNTGELFF. The CDR3 DNA reads TGTGCCAGCACCGGGAGATCTCACCTCAACACCGGGGAGCTGTTTTTT.

This chain links TRBV18 with TRBJ2-3, with D possibly TRBD2 on 5 matching bases. The germline CDR1 and CDR2 sequences are KGHSH and LQKENI. The ends were cut back, 3 bases at V and 0 bases at J, with 10 bases in the middle. The CDR3 is made up of 15 amino acids. The CDR3 nucleotides read TGTGCCAGCTCACCCTCGAGGGCTAGCACAGATACGCAGTATTTT. This gives the protein CASSPSRASTDTQYF.

V gene TRBV2 combines with J gene TRBJ2-7; tentatively, D is TRBD2 (5 bases). Trimming cost V 8 bases and J 2 bases, with 16 bases left between them. The V gene's germline CDR1 is SNHLY and CDR2 FYNNEI. This CDR3 contains 14 residues. The CDR3 nucleotides are TGTGCCAGCGGTACGGGATTTATACCCTACGAGCAGTACTTC. Encoded protein: CASGTGFIPYEQYF.

This chain connects TRBV6-1 to TRBJ2-5; D not resolved. V dropped 8 bases and J dropped 5 bases, with 15 bases sitting between them. From germline, CDR1 is MNHNS and CDR2 SASEGT. This CDR3 is 13 amino acids long. DNA for the CDR3: TGTGCCAGCCAATTCCCGTCCGGGGAGACCCAGTACTTC. Its protein is CASQFPSGETQYF.

This clone was observed once. The chain links TRBV18 to TRBJ1-2; a possible D gene is TRBD1 (5 bases). CDR3 length: 14 residues. Germline CDR1 KGHSH, CDR2 LQKENI. Between the trimmed V and J ends, which lost 3 bases and 4 bases, there was a span of 12 bases. The CDR3 region is CASSPRGGGYGYTF. For the CDR3, the DNA is TGTGCCAGCTCACCCCGGGGGGGAGGCTATGGCTACACCTTC.

The rearrangement uses TRBV7-8 and TRBJ2-7; no definite D call. CDR3 length equals 12 residues. Germline loops: CDR1 SGHVS, CDR2 FQNEAQ. Trimming took 5 bases from V and 6 from J, leaving 11 bases between them. Here the CDR3 reads CASSAVPGEQYF. The CDR3, as DNA: TGTGCCAGCAGCGCCGTCCCCGGCGAGCAGTACTTC.

The chain has TRBV5-8 and TRBJ1-2; D is uncertain. From germline, CDR1 is SGHTS and CDR2 YDEGEE. This CDR3 region has 16 residues. V lost 0 bases and J lost 3, with 15 bases in between. The CDR3 DNA sequence: TGTGCCAGCAGCTTGGAAGGAGGTCGGGCTTACTATGGCTACACCTTC. Its translation is CASSLEGGRAYYGYTF.

This clone was seen just once. The CDR3 loop reads CASSRDTDYGYTF. In nucleotides, the CDR3 is TGTGCCAGCAGCCGGGACACCGACTATGGCTACACCTTC. The V and J genes are TRBV5-6 and TRBJ1-2; tentatively, D is TRBD1 (6 bases). The CDR3 is 13 amino acids. From germline, CDR1 is SGHDT and CDR2 YYEEEE. Trimming stripped 4 bases from V and 3 bases from J, with 10 bases between.

The CDR3 reads CACPTRDRGTMNTEAFF. The CDR3 DNA reads as TGTGCCTGCCCGACCAGGGACAGGGGAACCATGAACACTGAAGCTTTCTTT. The V and J genes are TRBV30 and TRBJ1-1; 10 bases match TRBD1. The germline V gene has CDR1 GTSNPN and CDR2 SVGIG (reference sequence). This CDR3 spans 17 amino acids. V was clipped by 6 bases and J by 0 bases; unmatched bases: 13.

CDR3 sequence: CASSPWLFIAGDNEQFF. The CDR3 DNA sequence: TGTGCCAGCAGCCCCTGGTTGTTCATAGCGGGAGACAATGAGCAGTTCTTC. The rearrangement links TRBV11-1 to TRBJ2-1, with 9 bases fitting TRBD2. Germline loops: CDR1 SGHAT, CDR2 FQDESV (reference sequence). The ends lost 5 bases at V and 5 bases at J; junction bases unmatched: 13. This CDR3 is built from 17 residues.

This chain uses TRBV7-2 with TRBJ2-3; tentative D call: TRBD2 (6 bases). Trimming pared 5 bases from V and 4 bases from J, leaving 13 bases between. Germline lookup yields CDR1 SGHTA and CDR2 FQGNSA. The CDR3 has 14 amino acids. The DNA for the CDR3 is TGTGCCAGCAGCACTCGGGAGCCCCCAGATACGCAGTATTTT. The encoded protein is CASSTREPPDTQYF. Drawing the rest from reference TRBV7-2 and TRBJ2-3, the complete variable domain is GAGVSQSPSNKVTEKGKDVELRCDPISGHTALYWYRQSLGQGLEFLIYFQGNSAPDKSGLPSDRFSAERTGGSVSTLTIQRTQQEDSAVYLCASSTREPPDTQYFGPGTRLTVL.